These T cell receptor beta chains were read from a single sample in a study of neurological immune-mediated disorders. One entry per CDR3 protein, called by TCRdb with MiXCR from the 5' RACE reads. The table lists roughly 23,000 distinct CDR3 sequences, roughly a tenth of them singletons. The sample taken for sequencing was PBMCs. The receptors derive from a woman aged 60-75 years with HTLV-1-associated myelopathy (HAM/TSP). Both conserved end residues are part of each CDR3. A D gene is named only where the DNA matches it firmly. Rows give clone size only sometimes, using once, few, many, or a class for an expanded clone.

size	D	V	J	CDR3	DNA
NA	TRBD1	TRBV27	TRBJ1-2	CASSFTGTGGYGYTF	TGTGCCAGCAGTTTTACAGGGACAGGAGGCTATGGCTACACCTTC
many	NA	TRBV20-1	TRBJ2-3	CSAGGQGTDTQYF	TGCAGTGCTGGGGGTCAGGGGACAGATACGCAGTATTTT
many	TRBD2	TRBV20-1	TRBJ2-7	CSAREGGGSYYEQYF	TGCAGTGCTAGAGAGGGCGGGGGGTCCTACTACGAGCAGTACTTC
NA	NA	TRBV11-2	TRBJ2-1	CASRRATGGGFGDEQFF	TGTGCCAGCAGAAGGGCGACAGGAGGAGGTTTCGGGGATGAGCAGTTCTTC
many	NA	TRBV5-1	TRBJ1-1	CASSLGLRSMNTEAFF	TGCGCCAGCAGCTTGGGCCTAAGGTCGATGAACACTGAAGCTTTCTTT
few	NA	TRBV30	TRBJ1-5	CAWSVGSSNQPQHF	TGTGCCTGGAGTGTCGGTTCGAGCAATCAGCCCCAGCATTTT
many	NA	TRBV29-1	TRBJ1-1	CSVPATVGGTEAFF	TGCAGCGTACCGGCGACAGTGGGAGGGACTGAAGCTTTCTTT
many	NA	TRBV10-3	TRBJ2-2	CAISDGGGTGELFF	TGTGCCATCAGTGACGGGGGAGGTACCGGGGAGCTGTTTTTT
many	TRBD2	TRBV20-1	TRBJ2-1	CSASYSGGLGEQFF	TGCAGTGCTAGCTATAGCGGGGGGCTAGGGGAGCAGTTCTTC
many	NA	TRBV7-8	TRBJ1-5	CASSLVGAWGRGNQPQHF	TGTGCCAGCAGCTTAGTCGGGGCCTGGGGAAGAGGCAATCAGCCCCAGCATTTT